This is a list of T cell receptor beta chains from one sample in a study of T cells in Graves' hyperthyroidism and ophthalmopathy. TCRdb re-derived calls from the multiplex PCR reads in MiXCR, one entry per CDR3 protein. The data hold a few hundred thousand distinct CDR3 sequences, with 17% observed a single time. The source material was blood. The origin of the receptors is a young woman with Graves' ophthalmopathy. Each CDR3 is given without its conserved first and last residue. A D gene is named only where the DNA matches it firmly.

>TRBV28|-|TRBJ2-2
ASSPLGRNTGELF
>TRBV12-5|-|TRBJ1-1
ASGLGWGTEAF
>TRBV5-4|-|TRBJ1-2
ASSLDPISYGYT
>TRBV28|TRBD1|TRBJ1-2
ASSSPDRVQGYT
>TRBV30|-|TRBJ2-2
AWSVGTYTGELF
>TRBV10-1|-|TRBJ2-3
ASSENRGPDTQY
>TRBV3-1|TRBD2|TRBJ2-5
ASSRSFDGRYQETQY
>TRBV6-5|TRBD2|TRBJ2-1
ASSYSVTSGSQSSYNEQF
>TRBV3-1|TRBD1|TRBJ1-2
ASSQAGGQDGYT
>TRBV29-1|-|TRBJ2-7
SVSESREQY
>TRBV7-3|-|TRBJ1-1
ASSPSGNMNTEAF
>TRBV2|-|TRBJ1-5
ASSAISGPNQPQH
>TRBV29-1|-|TRBJ1-5
SVVEGNQPQH
>TRBV15|TRBD2|TRBJ2-1
ATQLAGGWEQF
>TRBV27|-|TRBJ2-2
ASSPSDTTPGELF
>TRBV28|TRBD2|TRBJ2-3
ASKRGDLTGTQY
>TRBV18|TRBD2|TRBJ2-1
ASSPPGLAGGVNEQF
>TRBV24-1|TRBD2|TRBJ2-1
ATSDLGLAGRYNEQF
>TRBV12-3/TRBV12-4|-|TRBJ1-2
ASSGQGYT
>TRBV3-1|TRBD2|TRBJ2-1
ASSQAPAGVYNEQF
>TRBV5-1|-|TRBJ1-2
ASSLFGVNYGYT
>TRBV13|-|TRBJ1-3
ASSLGRPSGNTIY
>TRBV6-1|-|TRBJ2-7
ASSEERDNPYEQY
>TRBV2|-|TRBJ1-1
ASSEDAGYQTEAF
>TRBV10-3|TRBD2|TRBJ2-1
AISESLLAGGSEQF
>TRBV6-1|TRBD1|TRBJ1-4
ASSTGGANTNEKLF
>TRBV11-2|-|TRBJ2-1
ASSLEQEAYNEQF
>TRBV7-3|-|TRBJ2-1
ASSPQGGWDEQF
>TRBV20-1|-|TRBJ1-3
SATLDSRMSSGNTIY
>TRBV28|TRBD2|TRBJ2-7
ASSGGLAGAYEQY
>TRBV29-1|-|TRBJ2-1
STGPFGNEQF
>TRBV13|-|TRBJ1-5
ASSFGGLYQPQH